The rows below give T cell receptor beta chains drawn from one sample of a study of molecular identifiers for immune sequencing clone quantification. TCRdb re-analysed the PCR reads in MiXCR, keeping a single row per CDR3 protein. Among 8,800 or so distinct CDR3 sequences, roughly a fifth were seen once, and the ten largest hold about 1.3%. The sequenced sample consisted of naive CD8+ T cells from blood, with Jurkat cell RNA spiked in. The origin of the receptors is a human donor in good health. Some libraries in this study had Jurkat cell RNA spiked in. Each CDR3 is given with its conserved first and last residue. The order of the fields is J gene, V gene, clone size, D gene, CDR3 DNA, CDR3 protein. A D gene is named only where the DNA matches it firmly. Where a row states a size, it is once, few, many or the class of an expanded clone; other rows omit it.

>TRBJ2-3|TRBV21-1|NA|NA
TGTGCCAGCAGCAAAGATAAGAAAGATACGCAGTATTTT
CASSKDKKDTQYF
>TRBJ2-6|TRBV7-2|NA|TRBD1
TGTGCCAGCAGCTTAACAGGGGGCTCAGGGGCCAACGTCCTGACTTTC
CASSLTGGSGANVLTF
>TRBJ2-3|TRBV5-1|medium-sized|TRBD1
TGCGCCAGCAACCCAATCGGGACAGGCTCCCAGCAGCAGGCAGATACGCAGTATTTT
CASNPIGTGSQQQADTQYF
>TRBJ2-5|TRBV27|medium-sized|NA
TGTGCCAGCGGAGGGGGCGGATGGCAAGAGACCCAGTACTTC
CASGGGGWQETQYF
>TRBJ2-7|TRBV5-6|many|NA
TGTGCCAGCAGCGACAGCTACGAGCAGTACTTC
CASSDSYEQYF
>TRBJ1-5|TRBV2|many|NA
TGTGCCAGCAGTGAGTGGGCAGGGAACAATCAGCCCCAGCATTTT
CASSEWAGNNQPQHF
>TRBJ2-7|TRBV20-1|NA|NA
TGCAGTGCTAGTTTTCGTGTGGGAGCCTCCGAGCAGTACTTC
CSASFRVGASEQYF
>TRBJ1-1|TRBV5-5|medium-sized|TRBD1
TGTGCCAGCAGCCCCCCCGGTAACCCGGGACAGAGAACCTTGAACACTGAAGCTTTCTTT
CASSPPGNPGQRTLNTEAFF
>TRBJ1-5|TRBV12-3/TRBV12-4|medium-sized|NA
TGTGCCAGCAGTTTGGGAGGGGGGTATGGTAGCAATCAGCCCCAGCATTTT
CASSLGGGYGSNQPQHF
>TRBJ2-6|TRBV29-1|medium-sized|NA
TGCAGCGTTCAAGAGGGCCCTTTCTCTGGGGCCAACGTCCTGACTTTC
CSVQEGPFSGANVLTF
>TRBJ1-1|TRBV28|many|TRBD1
TGTGCCAGCGGTGATGCACCACAGGGGAACACAGAAGTCTTCTTT
CASGDAPQGNTEVFF
>TRBJ2-3|TRBV6-2/TRBV6-3|medium-sized|NA
TGTGCCAGCACCCCGACCTTTGGAGATACGCAGTATTTT
CASTPTFGDTQYF
>TRBJ1-4|TRBV20-1|medium-sized|NA
TGCAGTGCTAGATTGCCCGGAAGGGCTGGGGGGGTCCTTTTT
CSARLPGRAGGVLF
>TRBJ1-5|TRBV27|once|NA
TGTGCCAGCAGTTTCCAGGTCGGCACAGATACGCAGCATTTT
CASSFQVGTDTQHF
>TRBJ2-3|TRBV24-1|many|TRBD2
TGTGCCACCAGGACTAGCGGGGGGAAAGGAGATACGCAGTATTTT
CATRTSGGKGDTQYF
>TRBJ2-7|TRBV12-3/TRBV12-4|many|TRBD2
TGTGCCAGCAGTCCTAGCGGGACGGGTATGGACGAGCAGTACTTC
CASSPSGTGMDEQYF
>TRBJ2-7|TRBV27|many|NA
TGTGCCAGCAGTACGGACAGAGAGATTTACCAAGAGCAGTACTTC
CASSTDREIYQEQYF
>TRBJ2-3|TRBV7-2|NA|NA
TGTGCCAGCAGCTTAGGAAGGGCAGATACGCAGTATTTT
CASSLGRADTQYF
>TRBJ2-7|TRBV27|many|NA
TGTGCCAGCAGTACAACCTACGAGCAGTACTTC
CASSTTYEQYF
>TRBJ2-3|TRBV6-1|medium-sized|NA
TGTGCCAGCAGTGAAGTTTTCTGGGAGCGGAGCACAGATACGCAGTATTTT
CASSEVFWERSTDTQYF
>TRBJ2-4|TRBV7-9|NA|NA
TGTGCCAGCAGCTTAGAGGATTCCATCATTCAGTACTTC
CASSLEDSIIQYF
>TRBJ2-1|TRBV7-9|medium-sized|NA
TGTGCCAGCAGCCCCACCTTTGGCCCCTATGAGCAGTTCTTC
CASSPTFGPYEQFF
>TRBJ2-3|TRBV19|many|NA
TGTGCCAGTATGGCAGGGTCAGATACGCAGTATTTT
CASMAGSDTQYF
>TRBJ2-3|TRBV5-1|medium-sized|TRBD2
TGCGCCAGCAGCCCCCGGGCTAGCGGGGGGGCAGATACGCAGTATTTT
CASSPRASGGADTQYF
>TRBJ2-3|TRBV20-1|medium-sized|TRBD2
TGCAGTTGGTTCGGCGGGGGGGATACTAGCACAGATACGCAGTATTTT
CSWFGGGDTSTDTQYF
>TRBJ2-3|TRBV4-2|medium-sized|NA
TGTGCCAGCAGCCAAAATGAAGCGGGCCCTCCTCAGCAGTATTTT
CASSQNEAGPPQQYF
>TRBJ2-1|TRBV7-2|NA|TRBD1
TGTGCCAGCAGCTTAGAGCCAGGGGGCTCCTACAATGAGCAGTTCTTC
CASSLEPGGSYNEQFF
>TRBJ1-2|TRBV27|NA|TRBD1
TGTGCCAGCAGCCTAACAGGGGCTGGGAATGGCTACACCTTC
CASSLTGAGNGYTF
>TRBJ1-5|TRBV19|many|NA
TGTGCCAGTAGGGAAATGAGTTTAAGCAATCAGCCCCAGCATTTT
CASREMSLSNQPQHF
>TRBJ2-3|TRBV5-1|medium-sized|TRBD1
TGCGCCAGCAGTCAAGACAGGGGGCGCGGAGATACGCAGTATTTT
CASSQDRGRGDTQYF
>TRBJ2-5|TRBV7-9|medium-sized|TRBD2
TGTGCCAGCAGCTCACCGACTAGCTCAGAGACCCAGTACTTC
CASSSPTSSETQYF
>TRBJ1-1|TRBV5-5|many|NA
TGTGCCAGCAGCTTAAACGGGGGCACTGAAGCTTTCTTT
CASSLNGGTEAFF
>TRBJ2-3|TRBV20-1|medium-sized|NA
TGCAGTGCTAGTTTTATGGCTTCTAGCACAGATACGCAGTATTTT
CSASFMASSTDTQYF
>TRBJ2-7|TRBV2|NA|TRBD1
TGTGCCAGCATTCAGGGACAGCGGGAGCAGTACTTC
CASIQGQREQYF
>TRBJ2-2|TRBV4-1|medium-sized|TRBD1
TGCGCCAGCAGCCCCCGACAGGGGGCGAACACCGGGGAGCTGTTTTTT
CASSPRQGANTGELFF
>TRBJ1-1|TRBV7-9|many|NA
TGTGCCAGCAGCTTAGGAAGCAAAGAAGCTTTCTTT
CASSLGSKEAFF
>TRBJ2-3|TRBV29-1|medium-sized|NA
TGCAGCGTTGAAGTTACGTTGACAGATACGCAGTATTTT
CSVEVTLTDTQYF
>TRBJ2-7|TRBV10-3|many|TRBD1
TGTGCCATCAGTGAGTCTGGACAGGGGACCTACGAGCGGTACTTC
CAISESGQGTYERYF
>TRBJ2-1|TRBV27|many|NA
TGTGCCAGCAGTTTCTCTAGCGCCGGTGAGCAGTTCTTC
CASSFSSAGEQFF
>TRBJ2-5|TRBV6-2/TRBV6-3|medium-sized|NA
TGTGCCAGCAGCCTCGTACCGGGAGACGCCCGGACCCAGTACTTC
CASSLVPGDARTQYF
>TRBJ2-1|TRBV30|many|NA
TGTGCCTGGAGTAACCAGATCAATGAGCAGTTCTTC
CAWSNQINEQFF
>TRBJ2-7|TRBV29-1|many|TRBD1
TGCAGCGTACTGGGCCAGGGGGCGATGTCCTACGAGCAGTACTTC
CSVLGQGAMSYEQYF
>TRBJ2-7|TRBV7-2|medium-sized|NA
TGTGCCAGCAGCTACGGCCAGGGCTCCTACGAGCAGTACTTC
CASSYGQGSYEQYF
>TRBJ1-1|TRBV4-2|NA|NA
TGTGCCAGCAGCCAAGCAAACACCGGCTGGACGGCTTTCTTT
CASSQANTGWTAFF
>TRBJ1-2|TRBV7-2|many|NA
TGTGCCAGCAGCCCCGGACAGAACTATGGCTACACCTTC
CASSPGQNYGYTF
>TRBJ2-3|TRBV24-1|many|TRBD1
TGTGCCACCAGTGATTCCCCTACCGGGACAGGGTCGGAAGATACGCAGTATTTT
CATSDSPTGTGSEDTQYF
>TRBJ1-3|TRBV7-9|many|NA
TGTGCCAGCAGCTCCAACCCATCCCCGGCCGACTCTGGAAACACCATATATTTT
CASSSNPSPADSGNTIYF
>TRBJ2-5|TRBV7-9|few|NA
TGTGCCAGCAGCCGGACTCAAATGGGGGAACGAGAGACCCAGTACTTC
CASSRTQMGERETQYF
>TRBJ2-7|TRBV6-2/TRBV6-3|medium-sized|NA
TGTGCCAGCAGTCCGGACAAATACGAGCAGTACTTC
CASSPDKYEQYF
>TRBJ2-7|TRBV20-1|medium-sized|NA
TGCAGTGCTAGAGTCGGCAGGAGATCCTACGAGCAGTACTTC
CSARVGRRSYEQYF
>TRBJ2-7|TRBV28|many|NA
TGTGCCAGCAGTCCTCAAGGGACATCTATTTACGAGCAGTACTTC
CASSPQGTSIYEQYF
>TRBJ2-7|TRBV16|NA|NA
TGTGCCAGCAGCCAAATGGGCTACGAGCAGTACTTC
CASSQMGYEQYF
>TRBJ1-1|TRBV10-2|medium-sized|NA
TGCGCCAGCAGTGAGTCGTGGGGGGGAGGCACTGAAGCTTTCTTT
CASSESWGGGTEAFF
>TRBJ2-6|TRBV7-6|medium-sized|NA
TGTGCCAGCAGCTCGACATCGTCCGGGGCCAACGTCCTGACTTTC
CASSSTSSGANVLTF
>TRBJ1-5|TRBV19|medium-sized|NA
TGTGCCAGTAGAACAGGCGGGGGCTATCAGCCCCAGCATTTT
CASRTGGGYQPQHF